This T cell receptor (beta chain) was observed in a study of cytomegalovirus exposure and HLA in healthy donors. Use of 60 Vbeta and 13 Jbeta primers characterized the PCR. TCRdb's copy holds only in-frame clones and misses some; the assay was immunoSEQ multiplex PCR. This sample has approximately 140,000 clones, with around 70% found just once. This clone was counted between two and nine times. The sequence came from a woman in her sixties in good health and CMV-seropositive. The source material was PBMCs.

The CDR3 spells CASRWSDTEAFF. The CDR3 DNA reads TGTGCCAGCAGGTGGAGTGACACTGAAGCTTTCTTT. This chain connects TRBV6-1 to TRBJ1-1; D unresolved. Germline CDR1 is MNHNS and CDR2 is SASEGT. Trimming stripped 6 bases from V and 3 bases from J, with 8 bases between. The CDR3 is 12 residues long.